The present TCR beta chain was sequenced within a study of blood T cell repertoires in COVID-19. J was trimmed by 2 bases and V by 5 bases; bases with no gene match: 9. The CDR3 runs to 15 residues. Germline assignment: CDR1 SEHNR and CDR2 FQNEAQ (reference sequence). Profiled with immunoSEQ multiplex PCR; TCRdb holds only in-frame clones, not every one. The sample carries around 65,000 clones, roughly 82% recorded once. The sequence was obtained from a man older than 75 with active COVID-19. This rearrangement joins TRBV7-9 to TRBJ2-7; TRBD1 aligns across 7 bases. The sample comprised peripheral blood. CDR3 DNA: TGTGCCAGCAGCCCACGGGACAGCCTAACCTACGAGCAGTACTTC. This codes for CASSPRDSLTYEQYF.